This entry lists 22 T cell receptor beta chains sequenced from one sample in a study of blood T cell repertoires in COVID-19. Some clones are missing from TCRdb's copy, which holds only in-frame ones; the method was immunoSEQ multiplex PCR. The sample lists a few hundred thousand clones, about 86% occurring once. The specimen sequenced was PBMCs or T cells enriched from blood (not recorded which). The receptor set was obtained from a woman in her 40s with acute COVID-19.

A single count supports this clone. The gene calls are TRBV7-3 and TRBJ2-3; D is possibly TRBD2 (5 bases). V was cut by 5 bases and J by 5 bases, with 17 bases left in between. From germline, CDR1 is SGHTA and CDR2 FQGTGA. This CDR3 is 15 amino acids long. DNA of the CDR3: TGTGCCAGCAGCGCCCGGTTCGGGGATGAAGATACGCAGTATTTT. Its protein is CASSARFGDEDTQYF.

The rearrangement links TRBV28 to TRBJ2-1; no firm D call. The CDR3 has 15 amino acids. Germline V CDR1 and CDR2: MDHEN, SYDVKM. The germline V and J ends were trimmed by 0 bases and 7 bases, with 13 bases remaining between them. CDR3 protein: CASSLWHPSQNEQFF. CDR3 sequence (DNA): TGTGCCAGCAGTTTATGGCACCCCAGTCAAAATGAGCAGTTCTTC.

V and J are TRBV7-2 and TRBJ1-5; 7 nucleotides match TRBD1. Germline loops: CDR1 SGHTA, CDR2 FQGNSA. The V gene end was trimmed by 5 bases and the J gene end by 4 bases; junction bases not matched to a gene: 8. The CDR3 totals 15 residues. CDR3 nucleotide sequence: TGTGCCAGCAGCCCAACCGGGACAGCTAATCAGCCCCAGCATTTT. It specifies CASSPTGTANQPQHF.

This CDR3 reads CAISNSGSWFNEQFF. DNA of the CDR3: TGTGCCATCAGTAACAGCGGGAGTTGGTTCAATGAGCAGTTCTTC. The chain recombines TRBV10-3 with TRBJ2-1; TRBD2 matches 8 bases. This CDR3 region has 15 residues. Per germline, CDR1 ENHRY and CDR2 SYGVKD. V was pared by 5 bases and J by 6 bases, with 9 bases of the junction left unmatched.

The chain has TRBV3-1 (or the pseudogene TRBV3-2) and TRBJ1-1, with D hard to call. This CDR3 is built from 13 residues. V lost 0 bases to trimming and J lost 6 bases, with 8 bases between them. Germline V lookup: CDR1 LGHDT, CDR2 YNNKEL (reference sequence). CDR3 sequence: CASSQDWQSEAFF. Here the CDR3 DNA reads TGTGCCAGCAGCCAAGATTGGCAGTCTGAAGCTTTCTTT.

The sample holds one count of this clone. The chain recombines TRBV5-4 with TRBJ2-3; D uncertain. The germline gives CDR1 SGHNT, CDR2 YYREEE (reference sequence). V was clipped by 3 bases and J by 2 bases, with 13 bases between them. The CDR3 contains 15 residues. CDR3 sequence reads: CASSSKTRLTDTQYF. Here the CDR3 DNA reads TGTGCCAGCAGCTCCAAGACGAGACTCACAGATACGCAGTATTTT. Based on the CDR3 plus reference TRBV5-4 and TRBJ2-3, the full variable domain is ETGVTQSPTHLIKTRGQQVTLRCSSQSGHNTVSWYQQALGQGPQFIFQYYREEENGRGNFPPRFSGLQFPNYSSELNVNALELDDSALYLCASSSKTRLTDTQYFGPGTRLTVL.

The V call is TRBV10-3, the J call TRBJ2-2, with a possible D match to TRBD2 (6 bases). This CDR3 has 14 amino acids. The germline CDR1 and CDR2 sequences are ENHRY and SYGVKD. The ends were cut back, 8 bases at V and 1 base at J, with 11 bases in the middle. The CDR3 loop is CAIGGSLNTGELFF. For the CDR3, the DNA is TGTGCCATCGGGGGGAGCCTGAACACCGGGGAGCTGTTTTTT.

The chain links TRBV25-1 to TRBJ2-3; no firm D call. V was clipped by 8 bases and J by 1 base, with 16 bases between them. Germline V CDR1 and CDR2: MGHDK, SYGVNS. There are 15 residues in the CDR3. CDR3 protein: CASSTSMYRTDTQYF. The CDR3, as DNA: TGTGCCAGCTCCACGTCTATGTATCGCACAGATACGCAGTATTTT.

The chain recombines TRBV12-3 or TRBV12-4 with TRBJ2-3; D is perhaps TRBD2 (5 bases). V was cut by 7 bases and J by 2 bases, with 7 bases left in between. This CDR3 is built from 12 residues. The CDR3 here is CASIRDTDTQYF. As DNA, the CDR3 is TGTGCCAGCATCCGGGACACAGATACGCAGTATTTT.

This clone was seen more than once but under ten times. This CDR3 is CASSLGQGVNSPLHF. Written as DNA, the CDR3 is TGTGCCAGCAGCTTGGGACAGGGGGTAAATTCACCCCTCCACTTT. The genes are TRBV7-9 and TRBJ1-6; 11 bases agree with TRBD1. The CDR3 runs 15 residues. With V trimmed by 3 bases and J by 7 bases, 2 bases remained unmatched. CDR1 is SEHNR, CDR2 FQNEAQ, per germline (reference sequence).

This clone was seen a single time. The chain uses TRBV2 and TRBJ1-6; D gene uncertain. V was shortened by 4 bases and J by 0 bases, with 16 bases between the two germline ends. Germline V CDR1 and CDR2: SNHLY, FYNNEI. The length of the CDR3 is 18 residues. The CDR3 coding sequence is TGTGCCAGCAGTGTGGCCCCCGGGGAGAGCTCCTATAATTCACCCCTCCACTTT. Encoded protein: CASSVAPGESSYNSPLHF.

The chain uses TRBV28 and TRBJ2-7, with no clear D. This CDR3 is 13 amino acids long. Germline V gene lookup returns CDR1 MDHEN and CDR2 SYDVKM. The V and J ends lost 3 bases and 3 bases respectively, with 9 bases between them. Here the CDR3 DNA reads TGTGCCAGCAGTTTCTCGAGTTTCTACGAGCAGTACTTC. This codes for CASSFSSFYEQYF.

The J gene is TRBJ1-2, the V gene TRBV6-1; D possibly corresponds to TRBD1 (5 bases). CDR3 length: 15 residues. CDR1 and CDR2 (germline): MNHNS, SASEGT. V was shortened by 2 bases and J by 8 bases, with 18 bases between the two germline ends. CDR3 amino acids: CASSETTQGIRGYTF. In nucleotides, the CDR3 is TGTGCCAGCAGTGAAACAACCCAGGGTATTAGGGGCTACACCTTC.

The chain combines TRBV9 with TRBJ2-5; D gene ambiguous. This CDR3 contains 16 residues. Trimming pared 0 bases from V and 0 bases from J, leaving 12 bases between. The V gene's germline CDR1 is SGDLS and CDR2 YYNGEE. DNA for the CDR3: TGTGCCAGCAGCGTAGGTGGTAGCAAGTACCAAGAGACCCAGTACTTC. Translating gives CASSVGGSKYQETQYF. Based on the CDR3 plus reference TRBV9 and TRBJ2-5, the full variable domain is DSGVTQTPKHLITATGQRVTLRCSPRSGDLSVYWYQQSLDQGLQFLIQYYNGEERAKGNILERFSAQQFPDLHSELNLSSLELGDSALYFCASSVGGSKYQETQYFGPGTRLLVL.

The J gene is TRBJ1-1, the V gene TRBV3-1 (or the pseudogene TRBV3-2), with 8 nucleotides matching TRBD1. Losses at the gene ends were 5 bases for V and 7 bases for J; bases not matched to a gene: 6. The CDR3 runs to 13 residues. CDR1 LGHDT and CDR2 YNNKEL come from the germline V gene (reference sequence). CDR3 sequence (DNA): TGTGCCAGCAGCTCACGAGGGACAGGTGAAGCTTTCTTT. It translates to CASSSRGTGEAFF.

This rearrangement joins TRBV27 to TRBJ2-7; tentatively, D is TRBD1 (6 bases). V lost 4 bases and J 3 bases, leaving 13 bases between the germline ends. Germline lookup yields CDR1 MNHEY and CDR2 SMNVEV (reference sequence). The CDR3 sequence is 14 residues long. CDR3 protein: CASSYKGVDYEQYF. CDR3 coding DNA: TGTGCCAGCAGTTATAAGGGGGTCGACTACGAGCAGTACTTC.

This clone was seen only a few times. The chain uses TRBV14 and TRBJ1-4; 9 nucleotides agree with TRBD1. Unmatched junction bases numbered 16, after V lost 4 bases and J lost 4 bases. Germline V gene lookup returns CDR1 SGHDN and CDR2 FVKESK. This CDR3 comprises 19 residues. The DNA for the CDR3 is TGTGCCAGCAGCCCGCGCATGAACAGGGGGCAGCGCGTTAATGAAAAACTGTTTTTT. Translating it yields CASSPRMNRGQRVNEKLFF.

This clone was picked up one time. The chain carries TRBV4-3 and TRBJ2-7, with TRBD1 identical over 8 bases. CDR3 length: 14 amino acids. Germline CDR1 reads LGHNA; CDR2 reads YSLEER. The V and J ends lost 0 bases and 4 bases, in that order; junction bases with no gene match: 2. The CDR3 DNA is TGCGCCAGCAGCCAAGATCGGGACAGGTACGAGCAGTACTTC. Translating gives CASSQDRDRYEQYF.

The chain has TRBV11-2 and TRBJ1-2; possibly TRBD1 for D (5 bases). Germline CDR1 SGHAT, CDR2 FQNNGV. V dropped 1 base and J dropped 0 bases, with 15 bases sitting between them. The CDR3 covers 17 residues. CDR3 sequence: CASSLGGSNLANYGYTF. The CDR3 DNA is TGTGCCAGCAGCTTAGGGGGCAGCAATTTAGCTAACTATGGCTACACCTTC.

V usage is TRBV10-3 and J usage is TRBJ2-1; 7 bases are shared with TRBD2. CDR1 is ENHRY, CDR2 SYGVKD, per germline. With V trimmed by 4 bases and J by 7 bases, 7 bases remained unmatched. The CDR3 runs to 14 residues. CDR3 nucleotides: TGTGCCATCAGTGTAGCGAGGGAGGGGAATGAGCAGTTCTTC. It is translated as CAISVAREGNEQFF.

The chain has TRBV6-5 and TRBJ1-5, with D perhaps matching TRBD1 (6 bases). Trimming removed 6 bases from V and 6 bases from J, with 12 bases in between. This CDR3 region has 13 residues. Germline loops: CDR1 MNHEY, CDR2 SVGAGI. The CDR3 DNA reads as TGTGCCAGCAGGAGGGGGGGAGGTCAGCCCCAGCATTTT. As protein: CASRRGGGQPQHF.

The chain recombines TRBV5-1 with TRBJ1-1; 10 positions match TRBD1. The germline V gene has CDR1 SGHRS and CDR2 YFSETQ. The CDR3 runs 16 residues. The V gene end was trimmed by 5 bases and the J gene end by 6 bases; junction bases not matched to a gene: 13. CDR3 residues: CASRRDRGGTRSEAFF. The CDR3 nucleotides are TGCGCCAGCAGGAGGGACAGGGGAGGGACACGCTCTGAAGCTTTCTTT.